This T cell receptor (beta chain) was profiled in a study of T cell responses to AZD1222 COVID-19 vaccine. Study information: Second-dose intervals of approximately 4 or approximately 12 weeks were pooled.

General study findings and limits: Among the donors, most were white British and more were female, and clonal diversity was possibly underestimated.

This clone has only a few counts. Its antigen is still unknown. The CDR3 is made up of 19 amino acids. V trimming: 0 bases; J trimming: 4 bases; junction bases outside the gene matches: 10. Germline V gene lookup returns CDR1 LGHNA and CDR2 YSLEER. Generated by immunoSEQ multiplex PCR, the TCRdb table keeps only in-frame clones and is missing some. This table has 75,000 to 100,000 clones, 90% appearing once. The sample was peripheral blood, taken on day 0 of AZD1222 vaccination. The sequence was collected from an adult in good health. This sequence joins TRBV4-3 and TRBJ2-1; 12 bases are a match to TRBD2. The CDR3 is CASSQEPPGLAGRYNEQFF. DNA for the CDR3: TGCGCCAGCAGCCAAGAACCCCCCGGACTAGCGGGAAGATACAATGAGCAGTTCTTC.